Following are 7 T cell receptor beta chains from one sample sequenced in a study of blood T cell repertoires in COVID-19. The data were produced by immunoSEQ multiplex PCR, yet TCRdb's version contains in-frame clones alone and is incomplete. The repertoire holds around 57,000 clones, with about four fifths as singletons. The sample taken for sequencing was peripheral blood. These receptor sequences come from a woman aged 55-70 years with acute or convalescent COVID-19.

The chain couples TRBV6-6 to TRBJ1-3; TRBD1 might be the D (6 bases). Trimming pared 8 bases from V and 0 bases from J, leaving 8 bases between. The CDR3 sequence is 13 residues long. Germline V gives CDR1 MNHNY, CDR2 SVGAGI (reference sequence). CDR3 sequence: CASGDNSGNTIYF. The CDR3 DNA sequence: TGTGCCAGCGGGGACAACTCTGGAAACACCATATATTTT.

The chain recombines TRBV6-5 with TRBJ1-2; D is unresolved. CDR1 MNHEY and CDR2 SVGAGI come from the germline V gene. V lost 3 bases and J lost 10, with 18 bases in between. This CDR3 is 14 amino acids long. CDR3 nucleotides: TGTGCCAGCAGTTATTCGGCGGGAACCTCTTTCTACACCTTC. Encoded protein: CASSYSAGTSFYTF.

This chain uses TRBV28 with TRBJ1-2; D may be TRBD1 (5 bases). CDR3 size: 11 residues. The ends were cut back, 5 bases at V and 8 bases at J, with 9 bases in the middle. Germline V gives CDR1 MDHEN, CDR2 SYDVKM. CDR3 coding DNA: TGTGCCAGCAGTGCTAGGGGAGGCTACACCTTC. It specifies CASSARGGYTF.

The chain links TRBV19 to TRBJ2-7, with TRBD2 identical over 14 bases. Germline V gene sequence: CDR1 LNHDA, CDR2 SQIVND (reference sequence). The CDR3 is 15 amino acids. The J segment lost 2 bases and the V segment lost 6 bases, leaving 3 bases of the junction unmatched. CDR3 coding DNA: TGTGCCAGTAGCCGGGGACTAGCGGGGGCCTACGAGCAGTACTTC. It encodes CASSRGLAGAYEQYF.

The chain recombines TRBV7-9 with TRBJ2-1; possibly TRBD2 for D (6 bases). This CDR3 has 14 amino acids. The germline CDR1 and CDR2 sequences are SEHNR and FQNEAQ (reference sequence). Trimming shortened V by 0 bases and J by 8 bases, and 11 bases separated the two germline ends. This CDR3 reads CASSLAGGDHEQFF. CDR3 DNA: TGTGCCAGCAGCTTAGCGGGGGGAGACCATGAGCAGTTCTTC.

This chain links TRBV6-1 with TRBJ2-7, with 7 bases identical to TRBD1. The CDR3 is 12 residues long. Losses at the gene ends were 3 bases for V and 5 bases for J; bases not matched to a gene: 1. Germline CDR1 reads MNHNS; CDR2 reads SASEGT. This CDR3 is CASSEGTDEQYF. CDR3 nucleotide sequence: TGTGCCAGCAGTGAGGGGACAGACGAGCAGTACTTC.

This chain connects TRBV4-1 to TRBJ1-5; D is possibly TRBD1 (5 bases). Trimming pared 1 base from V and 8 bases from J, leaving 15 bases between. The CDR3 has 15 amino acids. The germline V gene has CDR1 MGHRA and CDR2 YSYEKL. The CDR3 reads CASSQGTQGQEPQHF. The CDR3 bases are TGCGCCAGCAGCCAAGGAACCCAGGGTCAGGAGCCCCAGCATTTT.